The 32 T cell receptor beta chains below were found in one sample sequenced in a study of vaccination and CD4 T cells after COVID-19. An Oncomine TCR Beta short-read assay was used to sequence the DNA from cultured CD4+ T cells. TCRdb called the PCR reads again in MiXCR, with one record for every CDR3 protein. The sample holds 9,500 to 13,000 distinct CDR3 sequences, around 42% seen once. The treatment: approximately 9-day PBMC culture with coronavirus spike peptide pools or control peptides (ViraFEST assay). The antigens of these receptors remain unknown. Sequenced input: CD4+ T cells from blood, cultured in vitro. These receptor sequences come from a human donor who had recovered from COVID-19.

This rearrangement joins TRBV30 to TRBJ1-6, with 7 nucleotides matching TRBD1. The CDR3 sequence is 16 residues long. In germline, CDR1 is GTSNPN, CDR2 SVGIG (reference sequence). The V gene end was trimmed by 4 bases and the J gene end by 6 bases; junction bases not matched to a gene: 12. The CDR3, as DNA: TGTGCCTGGAATAAAGACCGGAGGGGGCTTAATTCACCCCTCCACTTT. The encoded protein is CAWNKDRRGLNSPLHF. Drawing the rest from reference TRBV30 and TRBJ1-6, the complete variable domain is SQTIHQWPATLVQPVGSPLSLECTVEGTSNPNLYWYRQAAGRGLQLLFYSVGIGQISSEVPQNLSASRPQDRQFILSSKKLLLSDSGFYLCAWNKDRRGLNSPLHFGNGTRLTVT.

The chain has TRBV6-2 or TRBV6-3 and TRBJ2-6; no definite D call. Looked up from germline, CDR1 is MNHEY and CDR2 is SVGEGT. This CDR3 spans 15 amino acids. V lost 4 bases and J 1 base, leaving 8 bases between the germline ends. Here the CDR3 reads CASSSLRSGANVLTF. The CDR3 region has the DNA TGTGCCAGCAGTTCCCTTCGATCTGGGGCCAACGTCCTGACTTTC.

The V call is TRBV6-2 or TRBV6-3, the J call TRBJ1-5, with D perhaps matching TRBD1 (6 bases). The CDR3 runs to 14 residues. Germline CDR1 is MNHEY and CDR2 is SVGEGT. Trimming pared 2 bases from V and 5 bases from J, leaving 10 bases between. The CDR3 reads CASSYQGRDQPQHF. CDR3 bases: TGTGCCAGCAGTTACCAGGGGAGAGATCAGCCCCAGCATTTT.

The chain couples TRBV7-8 to TRBJ2-5; 9 nucleotides match TRBD2. CDR3 length: 16 residues. With 5 bases clipped from V and 5 bases from J, the junction kept 12 bases outside the gene matches. Germline values: CDR1 SGHVS, CDR2 FQNEAQ. The CDR3 loop reads CASSPRGGGAEETQYF. CDR3 sequence (DNA): TGTGCCAGCAGCCCGAGAGGCGGGGGGGCGGAGGAGACCCAGTACTTC.

This clonotype was seen a handful of times. The chain employs TRBV6-2 or TRBV6-3 and TRBJ1-2; possible D gene TRBD1, 6 bases. This CDR3 comprises 17 residues. The germline V gene encodes CDR1 MNHEY and CDR2 SVGEGT. V lost 0 bases, J lost 2 bases, and 16 bases lay in between. Here the CDR3 reads CASSYSWGASSNYGYTF. The CDR3 bases are TGTGCCAGCAGTTACTCTTGGGGGGCCTCAAGCAACTATGGCTACACCTTC.

This clonotype was recorded a few times. The CDR3 reads CASSVRATEAFF. Written as DNA, the CDR3 is TGTGCCAGCAGTGTCCGGGCCACTGAAGCTTTCTTT. The rearrangement joins TRBV12-3 or TRBV12-4 to TRBJ1-1; D is unresolved. The V end was cut by 5 bases, the J end by 4 bases, with 8 bases between. This CDR3 has 12 residues.

This clonotype appeared a few times. The gene calls are TRBV10-3 and TRBJ1-1; D is undetermined. Per germline, CDR1 ENHRY and CDR2 SYGVKD. V shed 8 bases and J shed 6 bases, with 10 bases lying between them. The CDR3 contains 11 residues. CDR3 in DNA: TGTGCCATCGGTAGGGAGGCTGAAGCTTTCTTT. Amino acids: CAIGREAEAFF.

This clonotype has more than one count but fewer than ten. The chain carries TRBV19 and TRBJ1-2, with D hard to call. The germline V and J ends were trimmed by 3 bases and 2 bases, with 7 bases remaining between them. CDR3 length: 13 amino acids. CDR1 and CDR2 (germline): LNHDA, SQIVND (reference sequence). This CDR3 reads CASSMGRNYGYTF. The CDR3 DNA reads as TGTGCCAGTAGTATGGGCAGGAACTATGGCTACACCTTC.

The J gene is TRBJ1-1, the V gene TRBV25-1; a weak D match, TRBD1 (5 bases). The germline V gene has CDR1 MGHDK and CDR2 SYGVNS. CDR3 length: 15 amino acids. V was trimmed by 2 bases and J by 9 bases, leaving 19 bases between them. CDR3 sequence reads: CASSEKKTPGLQAFF. The CDR3 nucleotides are TGTGCCAGCAGTGAAAAGAAAACTCCGGGACTGCAAGCTTTCTTT.

This clonotype occurred a few times. This chain links TRBV6-2 or TRBV6-3 with TRBJ2-2; perhaps TRBD2 as D (5 bases). The length of the CDR3 is 16 residues. Trimming took 4 bases from V and 5 from J, leaving 17 bases between them. Looked up from germline, CDR1 is MNHEY and CDR2 is SVGEGT. CDR3 nucleotide sequence: TGTGCCAGCAGTTCCACTTTGTGGCGGAGGACCGGGGAGCTGTTTTTT. Amino acids: CASSSTLWRRTGELFF.

This clonotype was seen a handful of times. The chain recombines TRBV7-2 with TRBJ1-2; the D is unclear. CDR1 and CDR2 (germline): SGHTA, FQGNSA. V lost 2 bases, J lost 4 bases, and 14 bases lay in between. The CDR3 is 15 residues long. The CDR3 is CASSLSSGTPYGYTF. DNA for the CDR3: TGTGCCAGCAGCTTATCCTCAGGAACACCCTATGGCTACACCTTC.

This chain connects TRBV7-9 to TRBJ1-4; 9 bases are a match to TRBD1. The germline gives CDR1 SEHNR, CDR2 FQNEAQ (reference sequence). With 5 bases clipped from V and 5 bases from J, the junction kept 3 bases outside the gene matches. The length of the CDR3 is 14 residues. This CDR3 reads CASSTDRGNEKLFF. CDR3 nucleotide sequence: TGTGCCAGCAGCACGGACAGGGGAAATGAAAAACTGTTTTTT. The full variable domain, its missing parts supplied by reference TRBV7-9 and TRBJ1-4, is DTGVSQNPRHKITKRGQNVTFRCDPISEHNRLYWYRQTLGQGPEFLTYFQNEAQLEKSRLLSDRFSAERPKGSFSTLEIQRTEQGDSAMYLCASSTDRGNEKLFFGSGTQLSVL.

This chain joins TRBV30 and TRBJ1-2; D unresolved. V shed 2 bases and J shed 4 bases, with 8 bases lying between them. The CDR3 totals 12 residues. Germline assignment: CDR1 GTSNPN and CDR2 SVGIG (reference sequence). CDR3 in DNA: TGTGCCTGGAGTCAAGTCACCTATGGCTACACCTTC. It translates to CAWSQVTYGYTF.

This clonotype was detected only a few times. The J gene is TRBJ1-1, the V gene TRBV7-8; D may be TRBD1 (6 bases). The CDR3 has 12 residues. Germline V gene sequence: CDR1 SGHVS, CDR2 FQNEAQ. V was clipped by 6 bases and J by 8 bases, with 13 bases between them. The chain's CDR3 is CASSGRGGEAFF. CDR3 DNA: TGTGCCAGCAGTGGCAGAGGGGGGGAAGCTTTCTTT.

Only a few counts were recorded for this clonotype. This rearrangement joins TRBV6-5 to TRBJ2-2, with 8 nucleotides matching TRBD2. V trimming: 4 bases; J trimming: 7 bases; junction bases outside the gene matches: 2. CDR1 and CDR2 from the germline V gene are MNHEY and SVGAGI. This CDR3 contains 13 residues. CDR3 DNA sequence: TGTGCCAGCAGTTCACGGGGGGGCGGGGAGCTGTTTTTT. Translation gives CASSSRGGGELFF.

The chain links TRBV7-9 to TRBJ1-5; perhaps TRBD1 as D (6 bases). Germline values: CDR1 SEHNR, CDR2 FQNEAQ (reference sequence). The CDR3 loop spans 15 amino acids. The ends were cut back, 4 bases at V and 6 bases at J, with 16 bases in the middle. CDR3 residues: CASSSRGGSGQPQHF. The CDR3 DNA reads TGTGCCAGCAGCTCCCGCGGGGGCTCGGGTCAGCCCCAGCATTTT.

V and J are TRBV2 and TRBJ2-5; perhaps TRBD2 as D (6 bases). Trimming pared 4 bases from V and 4 bases from J, leaving 16 bases between. This CDR3 spans 15 amino acids. The germline V gene has CDR1 SNHLY and CDR2 FYNNEI. Here the CDR3 reads CASSVAGTPRETQYF. As DNA, the CDR3 is TGTGCCAGCAGTGTGGCGGGGACGCCGAGAGAGACCCAGTACTTC.

The chain couples TRBV20-1 to TRBJ2-7, with D unclear. V shed 0 bases and J shed 3 bases, with 15 bases lying between them. The CDR3 contains 15 residues. The germline gives CDR1 DFQATT, CDR2 SNEGSKA (reference sequence). In nucleotides, the CDR3 is TGCAGTGCTAGAGATTTTTCGACTGGCAACTACGAGCAGTACTTC. Translation gives CSARDFSTGNYEQYF.

The rearrangement joins TRBV24-1 to TRBJ2-3; TRBD2 matches at 13 bases. V was pared by 3 bases and J by 1 base, with 3 bases of the junction left unmatched. This CDR3 region has 17 residues. Germline values: CDR1 KGHDR, CDR2 SFDVKD. The CDR3 DNA reads as TGTGCCACCAGTGATCCCACTAGCGGGGGGGGCACAGATACGCAGTATTTT. This gives the protein CATSDPTSGGGTDTQYF.

The chain employs TRBV11-2 and TRBJ1-3; D possibly corresponds to TRBD1 (6 bases). CDR1 and CDR2 from the germline V gene are SGHAT and FQNNGV. This CDR3 is built from 16 residues. V lost 6 bases and J lost 0, with 15 bases in between. The CDR3 DNA reads as TGTGCCAGCAGGTCCGGGGACACCCGCTCTGGAAACACCATATATTTT. Amino acid sequence: CASRSGDTRSGNTIYF.

The V call is TRBV6-1, the J call TRBJ1-1; D gene uncertain. Trimming shortened V by 8 bases and J by 11 bases, and 12 bases separated the two germline ends. There are 10 residues in the CDR3. CDR1 is MNHNS, CDR2 SASEGT, per germline. The CDR3 bases are TGTGCCAGCCTCTCCTGGGTGGCTTTCTTT. This gives the protein CASLSWVAFF.

V is TRBV27 and J is TRBJ1-2; 8 positions agree with TRBD1. This CDR3 is 15 amino acids long. CDR1 MNHEY and CDR2 SMNVEV come from the germline V gene (reference sequence). V lost 6 bases, J lost 3 bases, and 9 bases stayed unmatched. In nucleotides, the CDR3 is TGTGCCAGCAGCCCTGGGGACAGGACCTACTATGGCTACACCTTC. It codes for CASSPGDRTYYGYTF.

The chain combines TRBV19 with TRBJ1-1, with D possibly being TRBD1 (6 bases). Trimming shortened V by 3 bases and J by 4 bases, and 15 bases separated the two germline ends. The germline gives CDR1 LNHDA, CDR2 SQIVND (reference sequence). The CDR3 sequence is 15 residues long. The chain's CDR3 is CASSIRGRRSTEAFF. CDR3 nucleotide sequence: TGTGCCAGTAGTATTAGGGGGAGGAGGAGCACTGAAGCTTTCTTT.

The V gene is TRBV7-6, the J gene TRBJ2-2; possible D gene TRBD1, 5 bases. CDR3 size: 15 residues. CDR1 and CDR2 (germline): SGHVS, FNYEAQ. V was pared by 6 bases and J by 0 bases, with 11 bases between. The CDR3 DNA reads as TGTGCCAGCAGAAAAGGGGTCGCGAACACCGGGGAGCTGTTTTTT. It encodes CASRKGVANTGELFF.

The chain joins TRBV30 to TRBJ1-2, with D tentatively TRBD1 (6 bases). The germline V gene has CDR1 GTSNPN and CDR2 SVGIG (reference sequence). This CDR3 is 16 amino acids long. With 1 base removed from V and 4 bases from J, the gap between germline ends came to 19 bases. CDR3 region: CAWSALGGSTLYGYTF. The CDR3 region has the DNA TGTGCCTGGAGTGCACTAGGGGGGTCGACCCTCTATGGCTACACCTTC.

The chain couples TRBV30 to TRBJ2-7, with 8 nucleotides matching TRBD1. CDR1 and CDR2 (germline): GTSNPN, SVGIG (reference sequence). The CDR3 is made up of 11 amino acids. With V trimmed by 2 bases and J by 10 bases, 4 bases remained unmatched. This CDR3 reads CAWSRDRFQYF. The DNA for the CDR3 is TGTGCCTGGAGTCGGGACAGGTTCCAGTACTTC.

This clonotype has more than one count but fewer than ten. V gene TRBV10-2 combines with J gene TRBJ1-4; 9 bases agree with TRBD1. This CDR3 comprises 14 residues. J was trimmed by 5 bases and V by 6 bases; bases with no gene match: 4. CDR1 is WSHSY and CDR2 is SAAADI in the germline V gene. The CDR3 protein is CASSSGTGNEKLFF. The CDR3, as DNA: TGCGCCAGCAGCTCCGGGACAGGGAATGAAAAACTGTTTTTT.

The V call is TRBV6-2 or TRBV6-3, the J call TRBJ1-1; D uncertain. The CDR3 sequence is 14 residues long. V lost 7 bases, J lost 0 bases, and 12 bases lay in between. In germline, CDR1 is MNHEY, CDR2 SVGEGT. The CDR3 nucleotides are TGTGCCAGCACCGCGGGCCCGATGAACACTGAAGCTTTCTTT. This codes for CASTAGPMNTEAFF.

The chain joins TRBV6-1 to TRBJ1-1; weak D call: TRBD1 (5 bases). Germline V gene sequence: CDR1 MNHNS, CDR2 SASEGT. V lost 6 bases to trimming and J lost 1 base, with 6 bases between them. This CDR3 has 12 residues. CDR3 amino acids: CASSQGNTEAFF. CDR3 coding DNA: TGTGCCAGCAGCCAGGGGAACACTGAAGCTTTCTTT.

This chain connects TRBV5-3 to TRBJ1-2, with D possibly matching TRBD1 (5 bases). TRBV5-3 is an open reading frame whose function is uncertain. V lost 4 bases and J lost 3, with 19 bases in between. The length of the CDR3 is 16 residues. The CDR3 bases are TGTGCCAGAAGCCATCTCAGGGCTCCCCTCTACTATGGCTACACCTTC. This translates into CARSHLRAPLYYGYTF.

J is TRBJ1-1 and V is TRBV20-1; the match to TRBD1 covers 7 bases. The V and J ends lost 6 bases and 1 base, in that order; junction bases with no gene match: 5. The CDR3 totals 13 residues. The germline gives CDR1 DFQATT, CDR2 SNEGSKA (reference sequence). The CDR3 region has the DNA TGCAGTGCCATCGGACAGGAGAACACTGAAGCTTTCTTT. It yields the protein CSAIGQENTEAFF.

This clonotype appeared a few times. V and J are TRBV20-1 and TRBJ2-7; 9 positions agree with TRBD1. CDR1 is DFQATT and CDR2 is SNEGSKA in the germline V gene (reference sequence). The CDR3 has 12 amino acids. Written as DNA, the CDR3 is TGCAGCGTCGGACAGGGGAAGAACGAGCAGTACTTC. This codes for CSVGQGKNEQYF.